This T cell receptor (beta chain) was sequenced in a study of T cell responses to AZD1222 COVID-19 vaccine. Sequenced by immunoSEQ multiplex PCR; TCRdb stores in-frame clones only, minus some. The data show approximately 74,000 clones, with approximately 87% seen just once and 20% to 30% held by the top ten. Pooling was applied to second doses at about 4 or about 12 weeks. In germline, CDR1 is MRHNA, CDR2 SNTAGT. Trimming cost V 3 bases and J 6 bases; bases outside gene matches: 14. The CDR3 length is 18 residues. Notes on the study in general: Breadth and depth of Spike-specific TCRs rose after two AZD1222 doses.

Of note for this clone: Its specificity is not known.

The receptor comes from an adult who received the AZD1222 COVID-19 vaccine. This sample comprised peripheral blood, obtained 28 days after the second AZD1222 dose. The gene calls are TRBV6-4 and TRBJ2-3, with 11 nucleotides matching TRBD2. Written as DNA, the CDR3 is TGTGCCAGCAGTGATGAGTGGCTAGCGGGGGGCCTCCGGGATACGCAGTATTTT. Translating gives CASSDEWLAGGLRDTQYF.